A selection of T cell receptor beta chains follows, all from one sample in a study of blood T cell repertoires in COVID-19. Sequenced by immunoSEQ multiplex PCR; TCRdb stores in-frame clones only, minus some. The table includes some 390,000 clones, about 88% detected once. The source material was peripheral blood. The source is a woman between 40 and 50 years old with COVID-19, enrolled during active disease. CDR3s include the opening cysteine and the closing phenylalanine or tryptophan. Each record gives: J gene, V gene, CDR3 length, clone size, D gene, CDR3 protein, CDR3 DNA. A D gene is named only where the DNA matches it firmly. The size of a clone is reported for some rows only, either as once, few or many, or as a class for expanded clones.

TRBJ1-4 TRBV11-2 18 . TRBD1 CASSSYYRDSATNEKLFF TGTGCCAGCAGCTCTTATTACCGGGACAGCGCAACTAATGAAAAACTGTTTTTT
TRBJ1-2 TRBV6-5 16 . . CASSLTGIPAQGGYTF TGTGCCAGCAGTTTAACAGGGATACCCGCCCAGGGGGGCTACACCTTC
TRBJ1-4 TRBV6-5 12 . . CASSYTSGKLFF TGTGCCAGCAGTTATACATCGGGGAAACTGTTTTTT
TRBJ1-1 TRBV30 14 . . CAWSVRSGWAEAFF TGTGCCTGGAGTGTACGGTCGGGTTGGGCTGAAGCTTTCTTT
TRBJ1-2 TRBV19 16 . TRBD1 CASSIDGTGSNYGYTF TGTGCCAGTAGTATAGATGGGACAGGGAGTAACTATGGCTACACCTTC
TRBJ2-7 TRBV7-8 18 . . CASSAQVVRDGPSYEQYF TGTGCCAGCAGCGCCCAGGTGGTGCGGGACGGGCCATCCTACGAGCAGTACTTC
TRBJ2-3 TRBV10-3 15 . TRBD2 CAIGSRLAGENTQYF TGTGCCATCGGGTCAAGACTAGCGGGAGAAAATACGCAGTATTTT
TRBJ1-5 TRBV28 15 . . CASSFLGPGREPQHF TGTGCCAGCAGTTTCCTCGGACCCGGGAGGGAGCCCCAGCATTTT
TRBJ2-7 TRBV10-3 14 few TRBD1 CAIRKRQGYYEQYF TGTGCCATCAGGAAAAGACAGGGGTACTACGAGCAGTACTTC
TRBJ1-6 TRBV7-9 14 . . CASSSYSYNSPLHF TGTGCCAGCAGCTCTTACTCCTATAATTCACCCCTCCACTTT
TRBJ2-7 TRBV6-6 13 . TRBD1 CASSYDRAYEQYF TGTGCCAGCAGTTACGACAGGGCCTACGAGCAGTACTTC
TRBJ1-5 TRBV29-1 13 once . CSAVGRADQPQHF TGCAGCGCCGTCGGGAGGGCCGATCAGCCCCAGCATTTT
TRBJ1-3 TRBV5-5 13 . . CASSLAGSLAIYF TGTGCCAGCAGCTTGGCGGGGTCTCTAGCCATATATTTT
TRBJ1-4 TRBV2 12 . . CASKRANEKLFF TGTGCCAGCAAAAGAGCTAATGAAAAACTGTTTTTT
TRBJ1-1 TRBV28 14 . . CASSSGWRGTEAFF TGTGCCAGCAGCTCGGGCTGGAGGGGCACTGAAGCTTTCTTT
TRBJ2-1 TRBV5-1 20 . TRBD1 CASSRAMVPGQGLGVNEQFF TGCGCCAGCAGCCGAGCTATGGTCCCGGGACAGGGGCTTGGGGTCAATGAGCAGTTCTTC